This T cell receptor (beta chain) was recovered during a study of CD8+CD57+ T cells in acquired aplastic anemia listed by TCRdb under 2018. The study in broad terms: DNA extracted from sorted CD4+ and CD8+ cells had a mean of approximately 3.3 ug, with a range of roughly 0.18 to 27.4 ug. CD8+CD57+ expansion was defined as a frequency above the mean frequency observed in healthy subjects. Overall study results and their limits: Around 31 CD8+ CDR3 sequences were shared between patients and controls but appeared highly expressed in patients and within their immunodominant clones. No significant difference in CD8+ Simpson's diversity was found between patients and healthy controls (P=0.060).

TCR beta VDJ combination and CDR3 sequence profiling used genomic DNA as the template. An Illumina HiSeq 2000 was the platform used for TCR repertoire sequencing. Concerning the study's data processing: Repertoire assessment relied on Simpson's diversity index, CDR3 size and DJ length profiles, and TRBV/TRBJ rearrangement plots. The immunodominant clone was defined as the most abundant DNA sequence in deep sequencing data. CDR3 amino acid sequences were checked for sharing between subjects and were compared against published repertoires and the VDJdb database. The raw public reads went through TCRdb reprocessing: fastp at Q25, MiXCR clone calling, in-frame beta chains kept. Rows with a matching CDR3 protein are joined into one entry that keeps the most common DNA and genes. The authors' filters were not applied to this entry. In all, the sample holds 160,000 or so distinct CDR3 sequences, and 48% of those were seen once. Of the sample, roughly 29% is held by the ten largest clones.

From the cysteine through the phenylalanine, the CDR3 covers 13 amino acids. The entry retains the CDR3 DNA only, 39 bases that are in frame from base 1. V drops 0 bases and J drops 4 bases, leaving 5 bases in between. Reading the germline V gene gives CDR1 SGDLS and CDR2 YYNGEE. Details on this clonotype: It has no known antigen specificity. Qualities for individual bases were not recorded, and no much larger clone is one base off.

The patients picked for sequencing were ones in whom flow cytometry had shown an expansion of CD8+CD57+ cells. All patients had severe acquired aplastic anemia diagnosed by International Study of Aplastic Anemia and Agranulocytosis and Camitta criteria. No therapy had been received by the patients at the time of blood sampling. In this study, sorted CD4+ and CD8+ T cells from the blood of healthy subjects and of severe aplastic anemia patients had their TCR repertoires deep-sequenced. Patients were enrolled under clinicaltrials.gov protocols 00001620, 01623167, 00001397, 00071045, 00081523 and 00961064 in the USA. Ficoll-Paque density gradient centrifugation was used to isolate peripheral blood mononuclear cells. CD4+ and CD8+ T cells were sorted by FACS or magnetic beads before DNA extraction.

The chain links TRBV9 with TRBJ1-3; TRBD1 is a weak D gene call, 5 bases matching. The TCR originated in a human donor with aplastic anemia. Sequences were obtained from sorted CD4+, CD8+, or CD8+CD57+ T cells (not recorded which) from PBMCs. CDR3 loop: CASSVGQGNTIYF. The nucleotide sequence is TGTGCCAGCAGCGTAGGACAGGGAAACACCATATATTTT.